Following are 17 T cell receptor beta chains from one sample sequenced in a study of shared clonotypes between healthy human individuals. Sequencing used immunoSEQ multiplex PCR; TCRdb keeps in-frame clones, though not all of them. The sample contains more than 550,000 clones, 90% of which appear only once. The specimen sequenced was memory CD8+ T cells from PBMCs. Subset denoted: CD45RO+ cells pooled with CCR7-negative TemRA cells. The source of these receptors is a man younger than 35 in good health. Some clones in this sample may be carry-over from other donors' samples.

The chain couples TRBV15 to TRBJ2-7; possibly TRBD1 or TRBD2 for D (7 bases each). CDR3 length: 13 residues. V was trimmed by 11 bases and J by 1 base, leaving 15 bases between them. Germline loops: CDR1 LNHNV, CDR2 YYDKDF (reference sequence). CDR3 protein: CASRGTDSYEQYF. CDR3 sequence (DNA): TGTGCCTCGCGGGGGACAGATTCCTACGAGCAGTACTTC.

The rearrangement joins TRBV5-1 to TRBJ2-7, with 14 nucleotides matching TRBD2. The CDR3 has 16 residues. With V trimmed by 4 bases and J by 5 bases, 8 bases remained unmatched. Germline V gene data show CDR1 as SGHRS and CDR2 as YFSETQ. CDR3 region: CASSTVQTSGRDEQYF. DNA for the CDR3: TGCGCCAGCAGCACAGTCCAGACTAGCGGGAGGGACGAGCAGTACTTC.

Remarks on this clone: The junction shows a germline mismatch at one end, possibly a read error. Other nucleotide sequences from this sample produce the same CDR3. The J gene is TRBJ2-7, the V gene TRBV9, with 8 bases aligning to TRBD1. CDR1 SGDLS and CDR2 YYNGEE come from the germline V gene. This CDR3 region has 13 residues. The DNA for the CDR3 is TGTGCTAGCAGCACCAGGGGGCGCGGCGAGCAGTACTTC. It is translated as CASSTRGRGEQYF. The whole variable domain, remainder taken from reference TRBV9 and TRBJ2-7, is DSGVTQTPKHLITATGQRVTLRCSPRSGDLSVYWYQQSLDQGLQFLIQYYNGEERAKGNILERFSAQQFPDLHSELNLSSLELGDSALYFCASSTRGRGEQYFGPGTRLTVT.

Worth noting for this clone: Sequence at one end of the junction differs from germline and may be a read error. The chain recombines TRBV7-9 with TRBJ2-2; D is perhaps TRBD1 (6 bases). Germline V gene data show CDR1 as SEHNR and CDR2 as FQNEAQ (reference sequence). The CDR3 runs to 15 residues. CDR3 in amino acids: CTSSSLDRNTGELFF. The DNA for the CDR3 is TGTACCAGCAGCTCGCTGGACAGGAACACCGGGGAGCTGTTTTTT.

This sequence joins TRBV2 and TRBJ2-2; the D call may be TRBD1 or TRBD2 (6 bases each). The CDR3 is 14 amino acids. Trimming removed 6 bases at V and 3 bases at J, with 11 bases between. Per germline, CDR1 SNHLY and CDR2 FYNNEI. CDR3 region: CASRGGHDTGELFF. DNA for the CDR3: TGTGCCAGCAGGGGGGGACATGACACCGGGGAGCTGTTTTTT.

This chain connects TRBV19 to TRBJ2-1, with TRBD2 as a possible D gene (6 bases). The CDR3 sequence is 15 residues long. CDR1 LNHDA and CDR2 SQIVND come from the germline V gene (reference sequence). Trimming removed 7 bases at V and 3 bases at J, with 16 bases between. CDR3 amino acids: CASTMTGLSYNEQFF. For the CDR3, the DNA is TGTGCCAGTACCATGACGGGACTCAGCTACAATGAGCAGTTCTTC. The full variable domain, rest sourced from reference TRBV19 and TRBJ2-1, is DGGITQSPKYLFRKEGQNVTLSCEQNLNHDAMYWYRQDPGQGLRLIYYSQIVNDFQKGDIAEGYSVSREKKESFPLTVTSAQKNPTAFYLCASTMTGLSYNEQFFGPGTRLTVL.

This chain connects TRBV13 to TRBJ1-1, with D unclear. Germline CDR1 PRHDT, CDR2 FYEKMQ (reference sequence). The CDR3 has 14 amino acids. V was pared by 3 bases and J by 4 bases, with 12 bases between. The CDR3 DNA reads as TGTGCCAGCAGCTTCGGACGGCCGGGCACTGAAGCTTTCTTT. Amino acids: CASSFGRPGTEAFF.

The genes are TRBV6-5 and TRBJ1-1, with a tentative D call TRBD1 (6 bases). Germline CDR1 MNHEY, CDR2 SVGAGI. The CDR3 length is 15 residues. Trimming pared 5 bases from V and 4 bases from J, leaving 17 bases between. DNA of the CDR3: TGTGCCAGCAGTGCACTGCAGGGGCCTGCCACTGAAGCTTTCTTT. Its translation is CASSALQGPATEAFF.

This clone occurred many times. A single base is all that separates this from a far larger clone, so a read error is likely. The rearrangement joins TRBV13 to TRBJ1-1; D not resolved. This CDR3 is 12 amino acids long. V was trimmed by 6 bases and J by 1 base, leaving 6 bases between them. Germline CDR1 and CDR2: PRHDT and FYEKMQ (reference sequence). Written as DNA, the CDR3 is TGTGCCAGCAGTACGGCGAACACTGAAGCTTTCTTT. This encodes CASSTANTEAFF.

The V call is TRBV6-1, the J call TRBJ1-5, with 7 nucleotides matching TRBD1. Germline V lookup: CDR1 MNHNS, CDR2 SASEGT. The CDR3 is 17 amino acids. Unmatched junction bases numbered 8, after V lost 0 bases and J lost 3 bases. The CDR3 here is CASSEALQRGLNQPQHF. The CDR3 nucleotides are TGTGCCAGCAGTGAAGCGCTTCAAAGGGGGCTCAATCAGCCCCAGCATTTT.

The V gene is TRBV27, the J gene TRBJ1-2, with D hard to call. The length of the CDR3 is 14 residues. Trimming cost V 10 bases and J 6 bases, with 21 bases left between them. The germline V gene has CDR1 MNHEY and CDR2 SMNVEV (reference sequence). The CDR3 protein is CATKGGVYGDGYTF. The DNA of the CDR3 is TGTGCCACCAAGGGCGGGGTTTATGGCGATGGCTACACCTTC.

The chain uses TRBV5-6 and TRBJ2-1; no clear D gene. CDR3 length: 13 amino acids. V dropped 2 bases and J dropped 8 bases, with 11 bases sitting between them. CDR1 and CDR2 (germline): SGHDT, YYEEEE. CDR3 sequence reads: CASSFRSLHEQFF. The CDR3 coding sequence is TGTGCCAGCAGCTTCCGGAGTCTGCATGAGCAGTTCTTC. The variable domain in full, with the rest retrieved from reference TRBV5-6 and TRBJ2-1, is DAGVTQSPTHLIKTRGQQVTLRCSPKSGHDTVSWYQQALGQGPQFIFQYYEEEERQRGNFPDRFSGHQFPNYSSELNVNALLLGDSALYLCASSFRSLHEQFFGPGTRLTVL.

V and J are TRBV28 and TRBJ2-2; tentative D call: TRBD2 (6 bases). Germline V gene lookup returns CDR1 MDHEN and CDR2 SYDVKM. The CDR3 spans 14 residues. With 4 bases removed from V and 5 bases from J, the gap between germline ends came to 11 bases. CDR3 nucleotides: TGTGCCAGCAGTTGGGGACTCCCAACCGGGGAGCTGTTTTTT. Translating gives CASSWGLPTGELFF.

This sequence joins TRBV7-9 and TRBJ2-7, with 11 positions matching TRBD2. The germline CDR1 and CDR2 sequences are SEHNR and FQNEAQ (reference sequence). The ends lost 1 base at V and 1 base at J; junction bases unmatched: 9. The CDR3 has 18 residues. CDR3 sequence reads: CASSLEGRLAGLSYEQYF. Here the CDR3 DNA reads TGTGCCAGCAGCTTAGAGGGCCGACTAGCGGGACTATCCTACGAGCAGTACTTC.

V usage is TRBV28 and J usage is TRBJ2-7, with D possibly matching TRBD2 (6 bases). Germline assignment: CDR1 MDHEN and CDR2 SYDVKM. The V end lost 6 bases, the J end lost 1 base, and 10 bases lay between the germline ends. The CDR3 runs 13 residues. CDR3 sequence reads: CASSPGRSYEQYF. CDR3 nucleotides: TGTGCCAGCAGCCCGGGGAGGTCCTACGAGCAGTACTTC.

The CDR3 sequence is CASSLSAYSGNTIYF. The DNA of the CDR3 is TGTGCCAGCAGTTTATCGGCATACTCTGGAAACACCATATATTTT. This chain joins TRBV27 and TRBJ1-3, with D unresolved. Trimming cost V 0 bases and J 0 bases, with 6 bases left between them. CDR1 MNHEY and CDR2 SMNVEV come from the germline V gene (reference sequence). The CDR3 has 15 amino acids.

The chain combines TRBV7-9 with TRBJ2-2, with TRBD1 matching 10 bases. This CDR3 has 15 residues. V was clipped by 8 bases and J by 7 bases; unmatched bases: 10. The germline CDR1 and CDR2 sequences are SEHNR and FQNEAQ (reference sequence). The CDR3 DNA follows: TGTGCCAGCTTAGCCGGGACAGGGGCCTTCGGGGAGCTGTTTTTT. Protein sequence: CASLAGTGAFGELFF.